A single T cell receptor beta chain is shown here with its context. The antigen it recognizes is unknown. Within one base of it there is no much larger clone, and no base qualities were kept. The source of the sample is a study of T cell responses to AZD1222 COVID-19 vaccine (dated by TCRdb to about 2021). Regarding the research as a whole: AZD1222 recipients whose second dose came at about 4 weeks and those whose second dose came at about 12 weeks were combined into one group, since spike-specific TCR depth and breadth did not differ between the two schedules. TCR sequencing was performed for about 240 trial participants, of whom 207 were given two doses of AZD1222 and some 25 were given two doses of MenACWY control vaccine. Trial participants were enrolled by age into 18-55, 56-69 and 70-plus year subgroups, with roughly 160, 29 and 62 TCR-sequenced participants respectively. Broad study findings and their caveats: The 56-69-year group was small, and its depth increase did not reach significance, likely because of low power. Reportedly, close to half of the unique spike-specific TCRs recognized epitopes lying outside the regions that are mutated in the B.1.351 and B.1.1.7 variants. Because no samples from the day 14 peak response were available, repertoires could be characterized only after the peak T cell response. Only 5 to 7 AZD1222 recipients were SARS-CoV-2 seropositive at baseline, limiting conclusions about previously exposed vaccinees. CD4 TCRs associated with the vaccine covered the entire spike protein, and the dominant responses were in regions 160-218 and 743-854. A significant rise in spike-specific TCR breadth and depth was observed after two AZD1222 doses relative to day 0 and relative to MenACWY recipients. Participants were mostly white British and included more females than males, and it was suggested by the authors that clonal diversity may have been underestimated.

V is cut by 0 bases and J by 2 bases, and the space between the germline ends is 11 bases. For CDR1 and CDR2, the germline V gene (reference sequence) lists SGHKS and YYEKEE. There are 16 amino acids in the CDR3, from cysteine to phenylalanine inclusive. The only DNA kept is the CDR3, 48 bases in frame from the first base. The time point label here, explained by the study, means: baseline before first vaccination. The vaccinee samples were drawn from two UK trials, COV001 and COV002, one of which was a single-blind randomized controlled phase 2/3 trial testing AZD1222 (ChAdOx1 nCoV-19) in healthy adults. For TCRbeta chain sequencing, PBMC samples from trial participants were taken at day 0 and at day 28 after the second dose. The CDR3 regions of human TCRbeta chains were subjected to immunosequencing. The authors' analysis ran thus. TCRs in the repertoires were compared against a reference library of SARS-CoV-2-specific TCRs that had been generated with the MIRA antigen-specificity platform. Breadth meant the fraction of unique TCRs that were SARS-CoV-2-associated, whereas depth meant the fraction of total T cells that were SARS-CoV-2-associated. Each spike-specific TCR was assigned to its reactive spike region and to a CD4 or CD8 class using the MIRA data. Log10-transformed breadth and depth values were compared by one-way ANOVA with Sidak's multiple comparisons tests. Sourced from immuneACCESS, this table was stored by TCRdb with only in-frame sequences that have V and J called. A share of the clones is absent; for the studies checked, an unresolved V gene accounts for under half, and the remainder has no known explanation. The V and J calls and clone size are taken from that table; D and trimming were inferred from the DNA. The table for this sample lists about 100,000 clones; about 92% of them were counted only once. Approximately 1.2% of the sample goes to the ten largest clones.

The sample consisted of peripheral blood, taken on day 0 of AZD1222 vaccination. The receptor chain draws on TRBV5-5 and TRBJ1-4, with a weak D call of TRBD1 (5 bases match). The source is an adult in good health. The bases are TGTGCCAGCAGCTTGGACGGGGCCATCACTAATGAAAAACTGTTTTTT. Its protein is CASSLDGAITNEKLFF. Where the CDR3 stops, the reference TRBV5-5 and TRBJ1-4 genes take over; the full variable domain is DAGVTQSPTHLIKTRGQQVTLRCSPISGHKSVSWYQQVLGQGPQFIFQYYEKEERGRGNFPDRFSARQFPNYSSELNVNALLLGDSALYLCASSLDGAITNEKLFFGSGTQLSVL.